This T cell receptor (beta chain) was captured by sequencing in a study of cytomegalovirus exposure and HLA in healthy donors. Assay used: immunoSEQ multiplex PCR; TCRdb lists only in-frame clones, some missing. Altogether roughly 57,000 clones are present, 93% being singletons, with the ten largest covering about 1.5%. The count of this clone is one. The TCR originated in a woman aged 18-29 years in good health and CMV-seropositive. The sample comprised PBMCs.

CDR3: CASSSPGQGARGANVLTF. The CDR3 DNA reads TGTGCCAGCAGCTCTCCGGGACAGGGGGCGCGGGGGGCCAACGTCCTGACTTTC. The V call is TRBV5-4, the J call TRBJ2-6; 12 bases match TRBD1. Germline V CDR1 and CDR2: SGHNT, YYREEE (reference sequence). V shed 3 bases, J shed 4 bases, and the junction held 8 bases outside the gene matches. The CDR3 sequence is 18 residues long.